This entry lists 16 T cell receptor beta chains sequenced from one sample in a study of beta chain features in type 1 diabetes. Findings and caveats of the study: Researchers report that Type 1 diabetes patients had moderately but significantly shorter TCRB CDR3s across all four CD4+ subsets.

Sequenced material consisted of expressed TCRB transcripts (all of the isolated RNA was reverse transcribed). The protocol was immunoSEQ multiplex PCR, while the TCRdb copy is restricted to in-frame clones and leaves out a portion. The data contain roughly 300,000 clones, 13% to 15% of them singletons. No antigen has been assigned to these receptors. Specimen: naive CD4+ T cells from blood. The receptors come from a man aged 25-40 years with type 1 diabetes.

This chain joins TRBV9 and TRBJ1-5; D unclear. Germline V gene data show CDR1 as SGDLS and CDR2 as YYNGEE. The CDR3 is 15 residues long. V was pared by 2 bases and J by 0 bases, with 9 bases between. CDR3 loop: CASSVDLISNQPQHF. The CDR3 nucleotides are TGTGCCAGCAGCGTGGACTTGATTAGCAATCAGCCCCAGCATTTT.

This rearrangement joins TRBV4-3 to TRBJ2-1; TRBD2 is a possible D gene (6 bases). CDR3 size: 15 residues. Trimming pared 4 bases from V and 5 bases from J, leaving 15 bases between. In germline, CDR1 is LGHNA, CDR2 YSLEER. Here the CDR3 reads CASSRAEGVDNEQFF. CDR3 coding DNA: TGCGCCAGCAGCCGTGCGGAGGGAGTTGACAATGAGCAGTTCTTC.

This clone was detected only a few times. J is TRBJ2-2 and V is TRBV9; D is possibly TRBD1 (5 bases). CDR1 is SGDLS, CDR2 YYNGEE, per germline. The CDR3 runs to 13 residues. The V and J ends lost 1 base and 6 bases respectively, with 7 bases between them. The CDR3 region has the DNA TGTGCCAGCAGCGTAAGGGGCGCCGGGGAGCTGTTTTTT. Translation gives CASSVRGAGELFF.

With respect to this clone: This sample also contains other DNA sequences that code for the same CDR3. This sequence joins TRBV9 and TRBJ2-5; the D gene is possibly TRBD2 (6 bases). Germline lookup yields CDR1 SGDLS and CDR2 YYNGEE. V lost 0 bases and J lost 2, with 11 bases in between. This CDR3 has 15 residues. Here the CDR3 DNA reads TGTGCCAGCAGCGTAGCTGGAGGGCTGCAAGAGACCCAGTACTTC. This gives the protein CASSVAGGLQETQYF.

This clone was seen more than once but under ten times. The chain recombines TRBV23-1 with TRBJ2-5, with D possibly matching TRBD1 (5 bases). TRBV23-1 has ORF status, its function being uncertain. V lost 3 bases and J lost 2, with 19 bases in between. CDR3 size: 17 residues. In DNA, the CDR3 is TGCGCCAGCAGTCACCACTCCCCGGACATCCATCAAGAGACCCAGTACTTC. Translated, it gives CASSHHSPDIHQETQYF.

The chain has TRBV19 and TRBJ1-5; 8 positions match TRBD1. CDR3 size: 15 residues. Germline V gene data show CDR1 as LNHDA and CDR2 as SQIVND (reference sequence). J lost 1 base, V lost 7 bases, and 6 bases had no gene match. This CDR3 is CASNLDRVSNQPQHF. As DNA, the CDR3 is TGTGCCAGTAATTTGGACAGGGTGAGCAATCAGCCCCAGCATTTT.

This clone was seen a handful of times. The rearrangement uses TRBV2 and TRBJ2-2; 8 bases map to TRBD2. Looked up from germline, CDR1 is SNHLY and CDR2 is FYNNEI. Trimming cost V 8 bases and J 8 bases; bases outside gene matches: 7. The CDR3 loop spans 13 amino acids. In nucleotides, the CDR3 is TGTGCCAGCTTACCGGGAGGGGCGGGGGAGCTGTTTTTT. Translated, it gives CASLPGGAGELFF. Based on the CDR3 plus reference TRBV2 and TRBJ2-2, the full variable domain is EPEVTQTPSHQVTQMGQEVILRCVPISNHLYFYWYRQILGQKVEFLVSFYNNEISEKSEIFDDQFSVERPDGSNFTLKIRSTKLEDSAMYFCASLPGGAGELFFGEGSRLTVL.

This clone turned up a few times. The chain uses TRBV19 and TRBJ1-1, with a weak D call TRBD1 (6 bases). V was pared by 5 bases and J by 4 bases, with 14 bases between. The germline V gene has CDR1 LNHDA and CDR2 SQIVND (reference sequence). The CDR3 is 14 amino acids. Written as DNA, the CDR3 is TGTGCCAGTAGTGCCCACAGGGTGGGCACTGAAGCTTTCTTT. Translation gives CASSAHRVGTEAFF.

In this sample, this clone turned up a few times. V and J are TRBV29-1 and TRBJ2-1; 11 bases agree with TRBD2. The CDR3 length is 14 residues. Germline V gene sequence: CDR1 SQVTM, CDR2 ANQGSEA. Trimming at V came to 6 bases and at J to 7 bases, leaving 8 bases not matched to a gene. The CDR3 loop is CSVRLAGGGNEQFF. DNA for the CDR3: TGCAGCGTCCGGCTAGCGGGAGGAGGGAATGAGCAGTTCTTC.

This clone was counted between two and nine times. CDR3 region: CASSATSGRASYNEQFF. The DNA of the CDR3 is TGTGCCAGCAGCGCTACTAGCGGGAGGGCCAGCTACAATGAGCAGTTCTTC. The chain combines TRBV7-3 with TRBJ2-1; the match to TRBD2 covers 13 bases. Trimming took 5 bases from V and 3 from J; bases not matched to a gene: 7. CDR1 is SGHTA and CDR2 is FQGTGA in the germline V gene. The CDR3 loop spans 17 amino acids.

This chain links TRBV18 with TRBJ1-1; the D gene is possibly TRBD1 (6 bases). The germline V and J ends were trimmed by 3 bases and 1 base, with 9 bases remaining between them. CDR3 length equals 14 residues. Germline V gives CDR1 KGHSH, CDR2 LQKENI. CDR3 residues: CASSPGQQNTEAFF. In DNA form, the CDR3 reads TGTGCCAGCTCACCCGGACAGCAGAACACTGAAGCTTTCTTT.

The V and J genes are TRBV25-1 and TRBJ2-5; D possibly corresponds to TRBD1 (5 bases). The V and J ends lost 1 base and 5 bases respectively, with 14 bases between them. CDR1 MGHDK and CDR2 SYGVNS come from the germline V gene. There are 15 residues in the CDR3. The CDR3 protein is CASSESPAGLETQYF. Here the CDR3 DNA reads TGTGCCAGCAGTGAATCCCCGGCAGGGTTGGAGACCCAGTACTTC.

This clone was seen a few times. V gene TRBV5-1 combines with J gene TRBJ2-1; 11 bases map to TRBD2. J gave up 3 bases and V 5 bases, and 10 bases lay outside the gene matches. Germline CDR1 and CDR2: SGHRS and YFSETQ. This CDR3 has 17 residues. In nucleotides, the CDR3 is TGCGCCAGCAGGCTCTTAGGGGGGACTAGCGGCTACAATGAGCAGTTCTTC. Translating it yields CASRLLGGTSGYNEQFF.

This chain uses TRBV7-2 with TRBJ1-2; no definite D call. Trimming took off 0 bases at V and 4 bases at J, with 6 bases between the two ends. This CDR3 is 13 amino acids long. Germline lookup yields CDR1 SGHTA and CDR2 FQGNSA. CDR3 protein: CASSLAALYGYTF. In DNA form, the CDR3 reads TGTGCCAGCAGCTTAGCAGCCCTCTATGGCTACACCTTC.

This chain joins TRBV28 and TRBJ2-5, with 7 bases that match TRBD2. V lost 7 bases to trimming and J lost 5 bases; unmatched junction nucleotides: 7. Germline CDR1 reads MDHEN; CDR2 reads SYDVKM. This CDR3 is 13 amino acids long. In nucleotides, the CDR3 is TGTGCCAGCAACGCGGGAGCTCTGGAGACCCAGTACTTC. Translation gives CASNAGALETQYF. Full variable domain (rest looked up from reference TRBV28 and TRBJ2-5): DVKVTQSSRYLVKRTGEKVFLECVQDMDHENMFWYRQDPGLGLRLIYFSYDVKMKEKGDIPEGYSVSREKKERFSLILESASTNQTSMYLCASNAGALETQYFGPGTRLLVL.

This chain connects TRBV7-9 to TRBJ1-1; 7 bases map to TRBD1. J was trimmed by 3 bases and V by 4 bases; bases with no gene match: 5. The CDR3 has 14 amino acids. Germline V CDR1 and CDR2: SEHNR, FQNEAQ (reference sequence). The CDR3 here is CASSSSGGHTEAFF. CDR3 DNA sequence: TGTGCCAGCAGCTCCTCAGGGGGGCACACTGAAGCTTTCTTT.